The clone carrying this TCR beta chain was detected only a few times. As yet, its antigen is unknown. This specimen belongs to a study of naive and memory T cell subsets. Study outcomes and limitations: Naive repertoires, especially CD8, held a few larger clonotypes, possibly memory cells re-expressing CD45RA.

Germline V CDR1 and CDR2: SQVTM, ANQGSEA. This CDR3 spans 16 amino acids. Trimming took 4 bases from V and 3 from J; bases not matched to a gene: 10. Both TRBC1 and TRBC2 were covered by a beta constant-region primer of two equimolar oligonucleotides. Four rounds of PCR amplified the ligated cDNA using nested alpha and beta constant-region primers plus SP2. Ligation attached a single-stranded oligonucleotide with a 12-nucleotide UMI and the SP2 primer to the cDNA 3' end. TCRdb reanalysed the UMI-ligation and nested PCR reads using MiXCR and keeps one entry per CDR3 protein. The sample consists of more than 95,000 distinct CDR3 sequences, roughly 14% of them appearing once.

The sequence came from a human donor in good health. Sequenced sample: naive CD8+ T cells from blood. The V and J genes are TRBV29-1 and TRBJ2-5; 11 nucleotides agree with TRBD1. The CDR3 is CSVGGGTGGVEETQYF. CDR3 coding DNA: TGCAGCGTTGGGGGTGGGACAGGGGGTGTAGAAGAGACCCAGTACTTC.